Each of the 21 T cell receptor beta chains below was sequenced from the same sample in a study of control samples from healthy donors and cancer patients. TCRdb's table, derived via immunoSEQ multiplex PCR, lists solely in-frame clones and lacks some. The sample contains around 110,000 clones, roughly nine tenths of which appear only once. The source material was PBMCs. These receptors were collected from a woman in her fifties or sixties with colorectal cancer.

As DNA, the CDR3 is TGTGCCAGTACCGGGGGGAGCACCTATAGCAATCAGCCCCAGCATTTT. Its protein product is CASTGGSTYSNQPQHF. V usage is TRBV19 and J usage is TRBJ1-5; TRBD1 might be the D (5 bases). Germline-derived CDR1 and CDR2 are LNHDA and SQIVND (reference sequence). V shed 7 bases and J shed 0 bases, with 16 bases lying between them. This CDR3 is built from 16 residues.

The chain joins TRBV28 to TRBJ1-2, with TRBD1 matching over 7 bases. CDR3 length: 13 amino acids. Germline-derived CDR1 and CDR2 are MDHEN and SYDVKM. V lost 3 bases, J lost 4 bases, and 2 bases stayed unmatched. The CDR3 is CASSFDRVYGYTF. The CDR3 DNA reads as TGTGCCAGCAGTTTCGACAGGGTCTATGGCTACACCTTC.

The chain is built from TRBV19 and TRBJ2-2; tentatively, D is TRBD2 (6 bases). This CDR3 has 15 amino acids. V was shortened by 2 bases and J by 6 bases, with 13 bases between the two germline ends. Germline assignment: CDR1 LNHDA and CDR2 SQIVND (reference sequence). The CDR3 coding sequence is TGTGCCAGTAGTATACGGGGGTTCCCTGCCGGGGAGCTGTTTTTT. As protein: CASSIRGFPAGELFF.

This chain links TRBV9 with TRBJ2-1; 9 bases map to TRBD2. Germline V gene lookup returns CDR1 SGDLS and CDR2 YYNGEE. Losses at the gene ends were 0 bases for V and 0 bases for J; bases not matched to a gene: 7. CDR3 size: 18 residues. CDR3 amino acids: CASSVGLAGRGSYNEQFF. Written as DNA, the CDR3 is TGTGCCAGCAGCGTAGGGCTAGCGGGGAGGGGCTCCTACAATGAGCAGTTCTTC. Together with reference TRBV9 and TRBJ2-1, the CDR3 gives the full variable domain: DSGVTQTPKHLITATGQRVTLRCSPRSGDLSVYWYQQSLDQGLQFLIQYYNGEERAKGNILERFSAQQFPDLHSELNLSSLELGDSALYFCASSVGLAGRGSYNEQFFGPGTRLTVL.

This clone was detected only once. The V gene is TRBV18, the J gene TRBJ1-1, with a tentative D call TRBD1 (5 bases). Germline V gene lookup returns CDR1 KGHSH and CDR2 LQKENI. The V end lost 2 bases, the J end lost 4 bases, and 11 bases lay between the germline ends. The CDR3 sequence is 14 residues long. In DNA, the CDR3 is TGTGCCAGCTCACCAGAGGCCCAGGGCACTGAAGCTTTCTTT. It specifies CASSPEAQGTEAFF. Variable domain in full (rest from reference TRBV18 and TRBJ1-1): NAGVMQNPRHLVRRRGQEARLRCSPMKGHSHVYWYRQLPEEGLKFMVYLQKENIIDESGMPKERFSAEFPKEGPSILRIQQVVRGDSAAYFCASSPEAQGTEAFFGQGTRLTVV.

The chain has TRBV7-9 and TRBJ2-7, with D possibly being TRBD1 (7 bases). V lost 5 bases to trimming and J lost 3 bases, with 23 bases between them. This CDR3 is built from 17 residues. The V gene's germline CDR1 is SEHNR and CDR2 FQNEAQ (reference sequence). DNA for the CDR3: TGTGCCAGCAGCAGCGACAGGGCATCGCTCGGGGGCTACGAGCAGTACTTC. Protein product: CASSSDRASLGGYEQYF.

The rearrangement uses TRBV7-8 and TRBJ1-2; 7 bases agree with TRBD1. The ends lost 5 bases at V and 6 bases at J; junction bases unmatched: 9. The germline V gene has CDR1 SGHVS and CDR2 FQNEAQ. The CDR3 has 14 amino acids. CDR3: CASSTQQGWDGYTF. In DNA, the CDR3 is TGTGCCAGCAGCACCCAACAGGGGTGGGATGGCTACACCTTC.

The chain carries TRBV6-5 and TRBJ1-1; possibly TRBD1 for D (5 bases). This CDR3 comprises 14 residues. CDR1 and CDR2 (germline): MNHEY, SVGAGI. Trimming removed 6 bases at V and 2 bases at J, with 13 bases between. The CDR3 loop reads CASRRGIGNTEAFF. The CDR3 DNA reads as TGTGCCAGCAGAAGGGGAATAGGTAACACTGAAGCTTTCTTT.

V gene TRBV6-5 combines with J gene TRBJ1-4; no clear D gene. The V end lost 3 bases, the J end lost 8 bases, and 19 bases lay between the germline ends. Germline CDR1 and CDR2: MNHEY and SVGAGI. CDR3 length: 16 residues. This chain's CDR3 is CASSYEPNGEREKLFF. The DNA of the CDR3 is TGTGCCAGCAGTTATGAACCGAATGGGGAGCGCGAAAAACTGTTTTTT.

V is TRBV6-2 or TRBV6-3 and J is TRBJ2-1; 10 nucleotides line up with TRBD2. Germline V gives CDR1 MNHEY, CDR2 SVGEGT. The CDR3 is 16 amino acids. The V gene end was trimmed by 2 bases and the J gene end by 7 bases; junction bases not matched to a gene: 8. In nucleotides, the CDR3 is TGTGCCAGCAGTTACCCCCTAGCGGGGGACAGGAATGAGCAGTTCTTC. It translates to CASSYPLAGDRNEQFF.

Concerning this clone: The identical CDR3 is also encoded by other nucleotide sequences in the sample. The chain joins TRBV5-1 to TRBJ2-2; D possibly corresponds to TRBD1 (5 bases). The CDR3 contains 14 residues. The ends were cut back, 0 bases at V and 5 bases at J, with 8 bases in the middle. Germline loops: CDR1 SGHRS, CDR2 YFSETQ. Written as DNA, the CDR3 is TGCGCCAGCAGCTTGGGGCAGGGAACCGGGGAGCTGTTTTTT. Its protein is CASSLGQGTGELFF.

The chain carries TRBV2 and TRBJ1-5, with D uncertain. The CDR3 covers 14 residues. The germline V and J ends were trimmed by 4 bases and 3 bases, with 10 bases remaining between them. Germline values: CDR1 SNHLY, CDR2 FYNNEI. CDR3 nucleotides: TGTGCCAGCAGTGGAACCGTCGACAATCAGCCCCAGCATTTT. This translates into CASSGTVDNQPQHF. Combining the CDR3 with reference TRBV2 and TRBJ1-5 gives the whole variable domain EPEVTQTPSHQVTQMGQEVILRCVPISNHLYFYWYRQILGQKVEFLVSFYNNEISEKSEIFDDQFSVERPDGSNFTLKIRSTKLEDSAMYFCASSGTVDNQPQHFGDGTRLSIL.

The chain uses TRBV25-1 and TRBJ1-3, with D tentatively TRBD1 (6 bases). CDR1 is MGHDK and CDR2 is SYGVNS in the germline V gene. V shed 8 bases and J shed 2 bases, with 16 bases lying between them. The CDR3 has 15 amino acids. The CDR3 sequence is CASQSDRIPGNTIYF. In DNA, the CDR3 is TGTGCCAGCCAATCGGACAGAATCCCTGGAAACACCATATATTTT.

In this sample, this clone turned up once. The chain has TRBV3-1 (or the pseudogene TRBV3-2) and TRBJ2-7; 11 bases line up with TRBD2. The CDR3 contains 15 residues. J lost 2 bases, V lost 4 bases, and 4 bases had no gene match. Germline V gene sequence: CDR1 LGHDT, CDR2 YNNKEL (reference sequence). The CDR3 region is CASSRVAGGPYEQYF. The CDR3, as DNA: TGTGCCAGCAGCCGAGTAGCGGGAGGGCCCTACGAGCAGTACTTC.

The gene calls are TRBV18 and TRBJ2-3; no reliable D call. V was cut by 0 bases and J by 2 bases, with 6 bases left in between. The CDR3 is made up of 14 amino acids. Germline CDR1 is KGHSH and CDR2 is LQKENI. CDR3 region: CASSPPSTTDTQYF. The CDR3 region has the DNA TGTGCCAGCTCACCACCCTCCACCACAGATACGCAGTATTTT.

The chain recombines TRBV25-1 with TRBJ2-2, with D unclear. This CDR3 contains 12 residues. V was clipped by 4 bases and J by 6 bases, with 6 bases between them. Germline values: CDR1 MGHDK, CDR2 SYGVNS. CDR3 bases: TGTGCCAGCAGTGTTGGGGCCGGGGAGCTGTTTTTT. Amino acids: CASSVGAGELFF.

This chain joins TRBV5-5 and TRBJ2-3; 12 bases line up with TRBD2. There are 16 residues in the CDR3. The V gene's germline CDR1 is SGHKS and CDR2 YYEKEE (reference sequence). The V segment lost 4 bases and the J segment 5 bases; nucleotides outside the gene matches: 8. The CDR3 nucleotides read TGTGCCAGCAGCCCCGGGACTAGCGGGTTTGGAGATACGCAGTATTTT. Its translation: CASSPGTSGFGDTQYF.

This chain connects TRBV2 to TRBJ1-6; the match to TRBD1 covers 11 bases. The V gene end was trimmed by 7 bases and the J gene end by 10 bases; junction bases not matched to a gene: 3. CDR1 and CDR2 (germline): SNHLY, FYNNEI. This CDR3 comprises 13 residues. CDR3 in amino acids: CASKGTGGSPLHF. The CDR3 DNA is TGTGCCAGCAAGGGGACAGGGGGATCACCCCTCCACTTT.

The chain employs TRBV11-2 and TRBJ1-3, with no clear D. The germline gives CDR1 SGHAT, CDR2 FQNNGV. This CDR3 is 14 amino acids long. V shed 4 bases and J shed 5 bases, with 12 bases lying between them. In DNA form, the CDR3 reads TGTGCCAGCAGCTCACCACTCGAGCGAAACACCATATATTTT. This codes for CASSSPLERNTIYF.

This sequence joins TRBV18 and TRBJ2-2; perhaps D is TRBD1 or TRBD2 (5 bases each). Trimming left V 1 base short and J 0 bases short, with 12 bases between. This CDR3 has 17 residues. Per the germline V gene, CDR1 is KGHSH and CDR2 is LQKENI. The CDR3 DNA reads as TGTGCCAGCTCACCACTATCCGGGGACCCGAACACCGGGGAGCTGTTTTTT. Translation: CASSPLSGDPNTGELFF.

The chain links TRBV15 to TRBJ2-5; 14 bases align to TRBD2. CDR3 length: 18 amino acids. CDR1 is LNHNV, CDR2 YYDKDF, per germline (reference sequence). With V trimmed by 0 bases and J by 5 bases, 8 bases remained unmatched. The CDR3 region has the DNA TGTGCCACCAGCAGAGATCACCAGGGACTAGCGGGAGTGGAGACCCAGTACTTC. Encoded protein: CATSRDHQGLAGVETQYF.